This T cell receptor (beta chain) was sequenced for a study of cytomegalovirus exposure and HLA in healthy donors. PCR amplification relied on 60 Vbeta primers (plus 13 Jbeta primers). Measured with immunoSEQ multiplex PCR; TCRdb has only the in-frame clones, and not every one. The sample lists over 150,000 clones; roughly three quarters were seen once. The CDR3 loop spans 16 amino acids. CDR1 is MDHEN, CDR2 SYDVKM, per germline. With 6 bases removed from V and 3 bases from J, the gap between germline ends came to 20 bases. Sample: PBMCs. This receptor was identified in a man in his 60s in good health and CMV-seronegative. The chain couples TRBV28 to TRBJ1-2, with a tentative D call TRBD1 (5 bases). The CDR3 protein is CASSTWGDLTYYGYTF. CDR3 DNA: TGTGCCAGCAGCACTTGGGGGGATCTAACCTACTATGGCTACACCTTC.